This T cell receptor (beta chain) was documented in a study of OX40 agonist ivuxolimab in advanced cancers. Study-level information: Anti-PD-1, anti-PD-L1 or anti-CTLA-4 therapy given earlier was allowed, and around 40% had some. Overall study findings and caveats: On average, CD8+ T cells showed a greater number of expanded clones than CD4+. CD4+ and CD8+ T cells in blood underwent clonal expansion by week 6 at 0.1 to 3.0 mg/kg.

This clone was observed a single time. Antigen: not known. The investigators sampled blood at baseline, at cycle 4 day 1, and at cycle 7 day 1. Trimming removed 0 bases from V and 5 bases from J, with 8 bases in between. Germline-derived CDR1 and CDR2 are LNHNV and YYDKDF (reference sequence). This CDR3 region has 13 residues. Assay used: immunoSEQ multiplex PCR; TCRdb lists only in-frame clones, some missing. Among 60,000 to 65,000 clones listed, roughly 86% were seen once. The chain combines TRBV15 with TRBJ2-7; D possibly corresponds to TRBD1 (6 bases). Specimen: CD4+ or CD8+ T cells sorted from blood, collected in a trial of the OX40 agonist ivuxolimab. This sequence was found in an adult with an advanced solid tumor such as melanoma, head and neck, liver or kidney cancer. The CDR3 nucleotides read TGTGCCACCAGCAGAGACAGGGGCGACGAGCAGTACTTC. This sequence encodes CATSRDRGDEQYF. The full variable domain, in which reference TRBV15 and TRBJ2-7 provide the parts outside the CDR3, is DAMVIQNPRYQVTQFGKPVTLSCSQTLNHNVMYWYQQKSSQAPKLLFHYYDKDFNNEADTPDNFQSRRPNTSFCFLDIRSPGLGDTAMYLCATSRDRGDEQYFGPGTRLTVT.